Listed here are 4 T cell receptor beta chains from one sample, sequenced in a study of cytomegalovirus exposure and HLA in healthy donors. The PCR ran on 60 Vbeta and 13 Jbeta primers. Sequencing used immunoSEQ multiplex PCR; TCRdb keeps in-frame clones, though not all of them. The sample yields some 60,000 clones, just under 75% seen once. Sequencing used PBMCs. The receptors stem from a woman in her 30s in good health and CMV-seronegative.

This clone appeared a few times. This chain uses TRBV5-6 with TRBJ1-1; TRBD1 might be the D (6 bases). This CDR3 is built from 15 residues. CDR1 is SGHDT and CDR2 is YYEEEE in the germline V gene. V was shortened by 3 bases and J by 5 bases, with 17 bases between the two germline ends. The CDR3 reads CASSSWTAGGTEAFF. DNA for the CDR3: TGTGCCAGCAGCTCATGGACAGCGGGGGGGACTGAAGCTTTCTTT.

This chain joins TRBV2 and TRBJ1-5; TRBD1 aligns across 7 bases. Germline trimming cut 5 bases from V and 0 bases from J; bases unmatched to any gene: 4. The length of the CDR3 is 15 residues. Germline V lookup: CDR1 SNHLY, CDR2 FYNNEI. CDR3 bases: TGTGCCAGCAGTTACGCAGGGGGTAGCAATCAGCCCCAGCATTTT. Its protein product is CASSYAGGSNQPQHF.

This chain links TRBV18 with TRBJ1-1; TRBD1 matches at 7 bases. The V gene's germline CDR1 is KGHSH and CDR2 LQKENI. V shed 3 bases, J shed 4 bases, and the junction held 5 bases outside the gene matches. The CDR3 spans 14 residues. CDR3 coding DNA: TGTGCCAGCTCACCCCCGACAGGGATCACTGAAGCTTTCTTT. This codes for CASSPPTGITEAFF.

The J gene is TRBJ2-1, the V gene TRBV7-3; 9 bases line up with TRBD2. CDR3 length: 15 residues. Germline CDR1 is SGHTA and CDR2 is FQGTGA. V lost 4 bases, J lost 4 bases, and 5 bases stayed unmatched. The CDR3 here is CASSSSGAMYNEQFF. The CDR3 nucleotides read TGTGCCAGCAGCTCTAGCGGGGCAATGTACAATGAGCAGTTCTTC.